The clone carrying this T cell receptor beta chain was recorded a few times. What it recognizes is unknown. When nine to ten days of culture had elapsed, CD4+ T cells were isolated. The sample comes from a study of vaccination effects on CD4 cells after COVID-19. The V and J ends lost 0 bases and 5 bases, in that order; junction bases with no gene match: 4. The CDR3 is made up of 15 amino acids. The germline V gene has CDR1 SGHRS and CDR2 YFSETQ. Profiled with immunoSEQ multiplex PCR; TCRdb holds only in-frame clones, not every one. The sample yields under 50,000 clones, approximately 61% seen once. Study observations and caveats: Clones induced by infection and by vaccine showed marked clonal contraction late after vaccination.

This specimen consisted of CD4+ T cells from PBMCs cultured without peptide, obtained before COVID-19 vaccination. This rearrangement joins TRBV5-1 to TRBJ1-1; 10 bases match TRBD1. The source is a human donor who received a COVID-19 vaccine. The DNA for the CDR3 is TGCGCCAGCAGCTTGGGGGGGGGACAGGGGACTGAAGCTTTCTTT. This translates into CASSLGGGQGTEAFF.